The rows below give T cell receptor beta chains drawn from one sample of a study of beta chain features in type 1 diabetes. The repertoire was sequenced with immunoSEQ multiplex PCR; TCRdb's copy has only in-frame clones and lacks some. The repertoire holds about 900,000 clones, with under 20% as singletons. The sample taken for sequencing was naive CD4+ T cells from blood. These receptors all stem from a woman aged 18-29 years in good health. The CDR3 runs from the conserved cysteine through the conserved F or W. Each record gives: D gene, clone size, V gene, J gene, CDR3 protein, CDR3 DNA. D genes are given only for firm matches. Where a row states a size, it is once, few, many or the class of an expanded clone; other rows omit it.

-	-	TRBV28	TRBJ1-2	CASSTSPGWGYTF	TGTGCCAGCAGTACAAGTCCAGGTTGGGGCTACACCTTC
TRBD1	few	TRBV7-2	TRBJ2-7	CASSLAWDSTYEQYF	TGTGCCAGCAGCTTAGCCTGGGACAGCACCTACGAGCAGTACTTC
-	-	TRBV10-3	TRBJ2-7	CAIRRGGDSSYEQYF	TGTGCCATCAGGAGGGGAGGAGACAGCTCCTACGAGCAGTACTTC
-	few	TRBV7-9	TRBJ2-2	CASSLVVWRSTGELFF	TGTGCCAGCAGCTTAGTGGTCTGGAGGAGCACCGGGGAGCTGTTTTTT
-	few	TRBV27	TRBJ1-3	CASRPGTTSGNTIYF	TGTGCCAGCAGACCCGGGACAACCTCTGGAAACACCATATATTTT
TRBD1	-	TRBV9	TRBJ2-4	CASSTSGGGYIQYF	TGTGCCAGCAGTACCTCAGGGGGCGGGTACATTCAGTACTTC
-	few	TRBV6-5	TRBJ1-1	CASSYSTSLNTEAFF	TGTGCCAGCAGTTACTCGACCAGTTTGAACACTGAAGCTTTCTTT
-	-	TRBV7-9	TRBJ2-7	CASSSGTYEQYF	TGTGCCAGCAGCTCCGGGACCTACGAGCAGTACTTC
TRBD1	few	TRBV15	TRBJ2-7	CATSRELTGTRYEQYF	TGTGCCACCAGCAGAGAGCTGACAGGGACCCGCTACGAGCAGTACTTC
-	-	TRBV4-3	TRBJ2-7	CASSQEIGAYEQYF	TGCGCCAGCAGCCAAGAAATAGGAGCCTACGAGCAGTACTTC
TRBD1	few	TRBV25-1	TRBJ2-7	CASSEVGTASYEQYF	TGTGCCAGCAGTGAGGTAGGGACAGCCTCCTACGAGCAGTACTTC
TRBD2	-	TRBV6-6	TRBJ2-4	CASSRREGENIQYF	TGTGCCAGCAGTAGACGGGAGGGGGAAAACATTCAGTACTTC
-	-	TRBV11-2	TRBJ2-5	CASSLGITMEKTQYF	TGTGCCAGCAGCTTAGGGATAACGATGGAAAAGACCCAGTACTTC
-	-	TRBV7-2	TRBJ2-3	CASSLLLGPADTQYF	TGTGCCAGCAGCTTATTGCTTGGGCCGGCGGATACGCAGTATTTT
TRBD1	once	TRBV4-2	TRBJ2-7	CASSQERDRGYEQYF	TGTGCCAGCAGCCAGGAACGGGACAGGGGTTACGAGCAGTACTTC
-	-	TRBV6-1	TRBJ2-7	CASSHTGNYEQYF	TGTGCCAGCAGCCACACAGGGAACTACGAGCAGTACTTC
-	few	TRBV29-1	TRBJ2-3	CSVEDPTLSWDGGQYF	TGCAGCGTTGAAGATCCGACCCTATCATGGGATGGTGGGCAGTATTTT
TRBD1	few	TRBV5-1	TRBJ2-5	CASSRQGTQETQYF	TGCGCCAGCAGTCGACAGGGGACCCAAGAGACCCAGTACTTC
-	-	TRBV19	TRBJ2-7	CASSIGQGYEQYF	TGTGCCAGTAGTATCGGTCAGGGCTACGAGCAGTACTTC
TRBD2	-	TRBV2	TRBJ2-3	CASIPRGSVSDTQYF	TGTGCCAGCATCCCCCGCGGGAGCGTAAGCGATACGCAGTATTTT
-	few	TRBV2	TRBJ1-1	CASSEGWTEAFF	TGTGCCAGCAGTGAGGGCTGGACTGAAGCTTTCTTT
-	few	TRBV2	TRBJ2-3	CASRAGLHRGTQYF	TGTGCCAGCAGGGCGGGACTTCACAGAGGTACGCAGTATTTT
-	few	TRBV2	TRBJ2-1	CASSERSYTYNEQFF	TGTGCCAGCAGTGAACGTAGTTATACCTACAATGAGCAGTTCTTC
TRBD2	-	TRBV11-2	TRBJ2-1	CASSSSGRYNEQFF	TGTGCCAGCAGCTCTAGCGGGCGATACAATGAGCAGTTCTTC
TRBD1	few	TRBV28	TRBJ2-1	CASSRDRVYGEQFF	TGTGCCAGCAGCCGGGACAGGGTTTACGGTGAGCAGTTCTTC
-	-	TRBV29-1	TRBJ1-2	CSADGNYGYTF	TGCAGCGCGGACGGAAACTATGGCTACACCTTC
-	-	TRBV29-1	TRBJ2-7	CSVAGGTLYEQYF	TGCAGCGTTGCGGGCGGAACCCTCTACGAGCAGTACTTC
-	once	TRBV5-4	TRBJ2-2	CASSESITNTGELFF	TGTGCCAGCAGCGAAAGTATTACGAACACCGGGGAGCTGTTTTTT
-	-	TRBV18	TRBJ1-1	CASSPATVGWTEAFF	TGTGCCAGCTCACCAGCGACAGTTGGGTGGACTGAAGCTTTCTTT
TRBD2	few	TRBV10-3	TRBJ2-1	CAISGGLVGTVEQFF	TGTGCCATCAGTGGGGGACTAGTGGGAACTGTTGAGCAGTTCTTC